A single sample is the source of the 22 T cell receptor beta chains below, sequenced in a study of T cell changes during pregnancy in multiple sclerosis. The method was immunoSEQ multiplex PCR; TCRdb's version includes in-frame clones alone and lacks a portion of them. Of fewer than 150,000 clones in the sample, about 96% are singletons; the top ten hold roughly 0.44%. Here the sequenced sample was peripheral blood, taken after pregnancy. All receptors come from a female donor with multiple sclerosis, enrolled in a pregnancy study.

This clone was observed once. J is TRBJ1-5 and V is TRBV9, with unresolved D. The CDR3 has 14 amino acids. Between the trimmed V and J ends, which lost 2 bases and 6 bases, there was a span of 12 bases. From germline, CDR1 is SGDLS and CDR2 YYNGEE. The chain's CDR3 is CASSVGSLGQPQHF. DNA for the CDR3: TGTGCCAGCAGCGTCGGGTCATTGGGTCAGCCCCAGCATTTT.

The V and J genes are TRBV2 and TRBJ2-2; D not resolved. The CDR3 totals 13 residues. Germline V CDR1 and CDR2: SNHLY, FYNNEI. Trimming removed 3 bases at V and 8 bases at J, with 10 bases between. CDR3 DNA: TGTGCCAGCAGTGAGGTCCCGCGAGGGGAGCTGTTTTTT. This gives the protein CASSEVPRGELFF.

The chain uses TRBV5-4 and TRBJ2-3; 8 nucleotides agree with TRBD2. The germline V gene encodes CDR1 SGHNT and CDR2 YYREEE (reference sequence). Germline trimming cut 4 bases from V and 0 bases from J; bases unmatched to any gene: 4. The CDR3 covers 15 residues. This CDR3 reads CASSRGLVSTDTQYF. For the CDR3, the DNA is TGTGCCAGCAGCCGGGGACTAGTCAGCACAGATACGCAGTATTTT.

As DNA, the CDR3 is TGTGCCAGCAGCCCCACCGGGTTCCAGAGCTCCTACAATGAGCAGTTCTTC. Its protein product is CASSPTGFQSSYNEQFF. The V and J genes are TRBV28 and TRBJ2-1; D gene unclear. V was trimmed by 6 bases and J by 0 bases, leaving 18 bases between them. CDR1 is MDHEN, CDR2 SYDVKM, per germline. The length of the CDR3 is 17 residues.

The chain joins TRBV28 to TRBJ2-1; D possibly corresponds to TRBD2 (6 bases). The germline V and J ends were trimmed by 5 bases and 5 bases, with 16 bases remaining between them. CDR1 MDHEN and CDR2 SYDVKM come from the germline V gene. The CDR3 totals 15 residues. The CDR3 is CASSPRRGGNNEQFF. In DNA, the CDR3 is TGTGCCAGCAGTCCCAGGAGGGGTGGAAACAATGAGCAGTTCTTC. The full variable domain, completed using reference TRBV28 and TRBJ2-1, is DVKVTQSSRYLVKRTGEKVFLECVQDMDHENMFWYRQDPGLGLRLIYFSYDVKMKEKGDIPEGYSVSREKKERFSLILESASTNQTSMYLCASSPRRGGNNEQFFGPGTRLTVL.

The chain combines TRBV27 with TRBJ2-1; 8 bases are shared with TRBD2. This CDR3 contains 16 residues. Germline CDR1 and CDR2: MNHEY and SMNVEV (reference sequence). The V gene end was trimmed by 6 bases and the J gene end by 0 bases; junction bases not matched to a gene: 7. The CDR3 DNA sequence: TGTGCCAGCAGACAGATTAGCGGGAACTCCTACAATGAGCAGTTCTTC. Translation: CASRQISGNSYNEQFF.

The chain couples TRBV6-5 to TRBJ2-3, with 9 bases that match TRBD1. J was trimmed by 2 bases and V by 6 bases; bases with no gene match: 6. The CDR3 sequence is 15 residues long. Germline values: CDR1 MNHEY, CDR2 SVGAGI. The CDR3 DNA sequence: TGTGCCAGCAGAGCGGACAGGGGTCTCACAGATACGCAGTATTTT. Translating gives CASRADRGLTDTQYF.

V is TRBV15 and J is TRBJ2-1, with 12 bases identical to TRBD2. Germline assignment: CDR1 LNHNV and CDR2 YYDKDF (reference sequence). V shed 3 bases, J shed 4 bases, and the junction held 7 bases outside the gene matches. The CDR3 runs to 17 residues. The CDR3, as DNA: TGTGCCACCAGCAGGTCCGGGACTAGCGGGTCGTACAATGAGCAGTTCTTC. Amino acid sequence: CATSRSGTSGSYNEQFF.

CDR3 sequence: CASRRVGNQPQHF. CDR3 in DNA: TGTGCCAGTCGGAGGGTGGGCAATCAGCCCCAGCATTTT. The rearrangement links TRBV19 to TRBJ1-5; D not certain. V gave up 8 bases and J gave up 2 bases, with 10 bases separating them. The CDR3 is made up of 13 amino acids. Germline V gene lookup returns CDR1 LNHDA and CDR2 SQIVND (reference sequence).

The DNA for the CDR3 is TGCAGCGCCGCGTACGTGGTAGCGGCACCCTACGAGCAGTACTTC. Its protein is CSAAYVVAAPYEQYF. The V gene is TRBV29-1, the J gene TRBJ2-5; possible D gene TRBD2, 6 bases. The DNA end lines up better with TRBJ2-7; the J call may be wrong. CDR1 and CDR2 (germline): SQVTM, ANQGSEA. The CDR3 length is 15 residues.

The chain recombines TRBV9 with TRBJ1-1, with D unclear. The germline CDR1 and CDR2 sequences are SGDLS and YYNGEE. CDR3 length: 13 amino acids. The V end was cut by 0 bases, the J end by 0 bases, with 3 bases between. CDR3 residues: CASSVAMNTEAFF. CDR3 sequence (DNA): TGTGCCAGCAGCGTAGCAATGAACACTGAAGCTTTCTTT.

This clone came up once. Written as DNA, the CDR3 is TGCAGCGTTACTACTCCCGGGACAGGGTGGGGCTATGGCTACACCTTC. Its translation is CSVTTPGTGWGYGYTF. The chain has TRBV29-1 and TRBJ1-2; TRBD1 matches at 9 bases. CDR3 length: 16 amino acids. Trimming cost V 5 bases and J 4 bases; bases outside gene matches: 14. Germline V gene lookup returns CDR1 SQVTM and CDR2 ANQGSEA.

This chain joins TRBV5-4 and TRBJ2-3; TRBD2 matches at 9 bases. Per the germline V gene, CDR1 is SGHNT and CDR2 is YYREEE (reference sequence). J gave up 6 bases and V 1 base, and 3 bases lay outside the gene matches. The CDR3 extends over 14 amino acids. The CDR3: CASSLNLAGDTQYF. CDR3 DNA: TGTGCCAGCAGCTTGAACCTAGCGGGGGATACGCAGTATTTT. Looking up the rest from reference TRBV5-4 and TRBJ2-3 gives the full variable domain: ETGVTQSPTHLIKTRGQQVTLRCSSQSGHNTVSWYQQALGQGPQFIFQYYREEENGRGNFPPRFSGLQFPNYSSELNVNALELDDSALYLCASSLNLAGDTQYFGPGTRLTVL.

The chain uses TRBV2 and TRBJ2-7; D gene ambiguous. The ends were cut back, 3 bases at V and 3 bases at J, with 6 bases in the middle. The V gene's germline CDR1 is SNHLY and CDR2 FYNNEI. The CDR3 length is 12 residues. CDR3 sequence: CASSDGGYEQYF. CDR3 sequence (DNA): TGTGCCAGCAGTGACGGCGGCTACGAGCAGTACTTC.

The rearrangement joins TRBV18 to TRBJ2-1; 12 bases fit TRBD2. The CDR3 sequence is 19 residues long. Trimming at V came to 1 base and at J to 5 bases, leaving 12 bases not matched to a gene. Germline V gene sequence: CDR1 KGHSH, CDR2 LQKENI. The CDR3 DNA sequence: TGTGCCAGCTCACCACTGCCAACTAGCGGGAGGACGGGTCACAATGAGCAGTTCTTC. Protein sequence: CASSPLPTSGRTGHNEQFF.

The chain combines TRBV19 with TRBJ2-1, with D possibly TRBD2 on 6 matching bases. The V gene lost 7 bases and the J gene lost 7 bases, with 20 bases spanning the gap. This CDR3 spans 15 amino acids. The germline V gene has CDR1 LNHDA and CDR2 SQIVND (reference sequence). CDR3 region: CASKKAGIDVNEQFF. The CDR3 DNA reads as TGTGCCAGTAAGAAGGCGGGGATCGATGTGAATGAGCAGTTCTTC.

The J gene is TRBJ1-5, the V gene TRBV7-9; maybe TRBD1 (5 bases). Between the trimmed V and J ends, which lost 6 bases and 5 bases, there was a span of 11 bases. The CDR3 runs to 13 residues. CDR1 SEHNR and CDR2 FQNEAQ come from the germline V gene (reference sequence). This CDR3 reads CASRKDSHQPQHF. Written as DNA, the CDR3 is TGTGCCAGCAGGAAAGACAGTCATCAGCCCCAGCATTTT.

J is TRBJ2-2 and V is TRBV19; D is possibly TRBD2 (6 bases). This CDR3 region has 15 residues. V was clipped by 5 bases and J by 7 bases, with 17 bases between them. The germline V gene has CDR1 LNHDA and CDR2 SQIVND (reference sequence). This CDR3 reads CASSLWTTKDGELFF. In DNA, the CDR3 is TGTGCCAGTAGTCTGTGGACTACTAAGGACGGGGAGCTGTTTTTT. Complete variable domain (other parts from reference TRBV19 and TRBJ2-2): DGGITQSPKYLFRKEGQNVTLSCEQNLNHDAMYWYRQDPGQGLRLIYYSQIVNDFQKGDIAEGYSVSREKKESFPLTVTSAQKNPTAFYLCASSLWTTKDGELFFGEGSRLTVL.

V gene TRBV11-2 combines with J gene TRBJ1-2; possible D gene TRBD1, 6 bases. Germline loops: CDR1 SGHAT, CDR2 FQNNGV. The CDR3 consists of 14 residues. V gave up 2 bases and J gave up 8 bases, with 15 bases separating them. The CDR3, as DNA: TGTGCCAGCAGCTTAAGCCAGGGGAGGGACGGCTACACCTTC. Its protein product is CASSLSQGRDGYTF.

The chain employs TRBV2 and TRBJ2-7; no clear D. The CDR3 length is 12 residues. From germline, CDR1 is SNHLY and CDR2 FYNNEI. With 8 bases removed from V and 2 bases from J, the gap between germline ends came to 10 bases. The CDR3 here is CASQANPYEQYF. The DNA for the CDR3 is TGTGCCAGCCAGGCGAACCCCTACGAGCAGTACTTC.

This sequence joins TRBV6-1 and TRBJ2-5, with D possibly matching TRBD1 (6 bases). The germline V and J ends were trimmed by 0 bases and 7 bases, with 15 bases remaining between them. Germline values: CDR1 MNHNS, CDR2 SASEGT. The length of the CDR3 is 15 residues. CDR3 DNA: TGTGCCAGCAGTGAAGCCACGGCCTCCAGGGGGACCCAGTACTTC. Protein sequence: CASSEATASRGTQYF.

The gene calls are TRBV27 and TRBJ2-5; 7 bases match TRBD2. This CDR3 contains 15 residues. Germline-derived CDR1 and CDR2 are MNHEY and SMNVEV (reference sequence). V gave up 6 bases and J gave up 5 bases; unmatched junction bases: 12. The CDR3 protein is CASSPGTSEGETQYF. In nucleotides, the CDR3 is TGTGCCAGCAGCCCCGGAACTAGCGAGGGGGAGACCCAGTACTTC.